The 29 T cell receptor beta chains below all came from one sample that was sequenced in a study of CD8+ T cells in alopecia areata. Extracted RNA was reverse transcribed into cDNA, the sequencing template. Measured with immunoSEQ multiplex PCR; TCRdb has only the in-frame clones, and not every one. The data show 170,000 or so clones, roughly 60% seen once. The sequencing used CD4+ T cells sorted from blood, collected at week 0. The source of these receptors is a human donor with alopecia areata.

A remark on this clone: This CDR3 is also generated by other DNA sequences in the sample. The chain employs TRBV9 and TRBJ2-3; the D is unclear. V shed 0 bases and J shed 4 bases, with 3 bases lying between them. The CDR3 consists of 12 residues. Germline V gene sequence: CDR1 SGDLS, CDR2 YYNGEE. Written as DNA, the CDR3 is TGTGCCAGCAGCGTAGAAGCAGATACGCAGTATTTT. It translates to CASSVEADTQYF.

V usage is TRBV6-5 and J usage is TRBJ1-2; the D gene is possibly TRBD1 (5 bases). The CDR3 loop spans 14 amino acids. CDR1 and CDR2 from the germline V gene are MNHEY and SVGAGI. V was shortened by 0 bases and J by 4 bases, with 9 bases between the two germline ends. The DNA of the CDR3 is TGTGCCAGCAGTTACTCAAGGACACTCTATGGCTACACCTTC. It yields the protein CASSYSRTLYGYTF.

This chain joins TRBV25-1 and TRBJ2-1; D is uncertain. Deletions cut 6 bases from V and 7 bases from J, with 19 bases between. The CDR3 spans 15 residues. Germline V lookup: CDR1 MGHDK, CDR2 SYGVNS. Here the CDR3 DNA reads TGTGCCAGCAGGGGCTATGGCATCCCAGAGAATGAGCAGTTCTTC. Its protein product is CASRGYGIPENEQFF.

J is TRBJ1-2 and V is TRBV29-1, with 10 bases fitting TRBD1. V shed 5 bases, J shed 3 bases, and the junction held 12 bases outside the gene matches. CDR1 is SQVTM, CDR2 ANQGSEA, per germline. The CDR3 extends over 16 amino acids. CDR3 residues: CSVLRQGATFDYGYTF. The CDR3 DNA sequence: TGCAGCGTTTTGCGACAGGGGGCTACGTTTGACTATGGCTACACCTTC.

CDR3 sequence (DNA): TGCAGCGTTGAAGTGACCAACGTCCTGACTTTC. Translating gives CSVEVTNVLTF. The chain has TRBV29-1 and TRBJ2-6, with unresolved D. Trimming stripped 1 base from V and 8 bases from J, with 3 bases between. The CDR3 is 11 residues long. Germline lookup yields CDR1 SQVTM and CDR2 ANQGSEA.

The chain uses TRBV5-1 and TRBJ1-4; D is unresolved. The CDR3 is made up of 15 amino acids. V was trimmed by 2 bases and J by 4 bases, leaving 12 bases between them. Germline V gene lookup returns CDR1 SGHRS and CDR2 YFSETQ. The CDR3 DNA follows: TGCGCCAGCAGCTTCACCTCCGGTGTTAATGAAAAACTGTTTTTT. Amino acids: CASSFTSGVNEKLFF.

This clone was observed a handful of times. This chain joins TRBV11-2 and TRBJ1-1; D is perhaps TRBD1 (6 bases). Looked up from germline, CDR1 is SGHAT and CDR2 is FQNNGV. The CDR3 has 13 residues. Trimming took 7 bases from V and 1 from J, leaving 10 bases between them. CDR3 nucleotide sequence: TGTGCCAGCAACCCAGGGGAGAACACTGAAGCTTTCTTT. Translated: CASNPGENTEAFF.

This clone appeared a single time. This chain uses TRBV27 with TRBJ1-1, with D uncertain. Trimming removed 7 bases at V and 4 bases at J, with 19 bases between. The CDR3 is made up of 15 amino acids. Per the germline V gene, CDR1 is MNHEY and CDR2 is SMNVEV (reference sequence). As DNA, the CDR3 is TGTGCCAGCACCAAGAACCCCACCAACGGCACTGAAGCTTTCTTT. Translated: CASTKNPTNGTEAFF.

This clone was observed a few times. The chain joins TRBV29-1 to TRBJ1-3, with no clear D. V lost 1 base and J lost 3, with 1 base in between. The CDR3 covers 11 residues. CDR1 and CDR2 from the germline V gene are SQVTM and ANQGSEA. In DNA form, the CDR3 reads TGCAGCGTTGAAGTTGGAAACACCATATATTTT. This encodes CSVEVGNTIYF.

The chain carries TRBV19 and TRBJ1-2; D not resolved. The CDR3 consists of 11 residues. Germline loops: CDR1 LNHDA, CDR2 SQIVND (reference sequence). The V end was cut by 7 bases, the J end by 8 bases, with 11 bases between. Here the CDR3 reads CASTHTMGYTF. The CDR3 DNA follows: TGTGCCAGTACTCATACAATGGGCTACACCTTC.

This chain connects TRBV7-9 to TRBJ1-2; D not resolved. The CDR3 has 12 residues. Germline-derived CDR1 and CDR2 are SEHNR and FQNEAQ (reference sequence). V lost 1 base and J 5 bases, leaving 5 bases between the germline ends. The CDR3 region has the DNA TGTGCCAGCAGCTTAGGCCCGTATGGCTACACCTTC. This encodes CASSLGPYGYTF.

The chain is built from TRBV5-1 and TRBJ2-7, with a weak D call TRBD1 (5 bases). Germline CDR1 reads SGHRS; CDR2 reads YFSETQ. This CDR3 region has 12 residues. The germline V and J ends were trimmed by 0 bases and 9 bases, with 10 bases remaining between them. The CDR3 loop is CASSLVGRVQYF. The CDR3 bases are TGCGCCAGCAGCTTGGTCGGCAGGGTGCAGTACTTC.

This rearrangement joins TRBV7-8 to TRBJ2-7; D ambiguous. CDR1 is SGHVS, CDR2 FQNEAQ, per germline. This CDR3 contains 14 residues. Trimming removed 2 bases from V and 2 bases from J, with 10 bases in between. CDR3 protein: CASSLTDKTYEQYF. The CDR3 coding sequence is TGTGCCAGCAGCTTAACTGACAAGACCTACGAGCAGTACTTC.

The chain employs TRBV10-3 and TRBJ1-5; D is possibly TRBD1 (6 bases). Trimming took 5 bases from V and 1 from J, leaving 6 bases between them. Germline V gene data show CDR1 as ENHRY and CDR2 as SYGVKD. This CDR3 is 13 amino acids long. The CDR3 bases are TGTGCCATCAGTACAGGGAGCAATCAGCCCCAGCATTTT. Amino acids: CAISTGSNQPQHF.

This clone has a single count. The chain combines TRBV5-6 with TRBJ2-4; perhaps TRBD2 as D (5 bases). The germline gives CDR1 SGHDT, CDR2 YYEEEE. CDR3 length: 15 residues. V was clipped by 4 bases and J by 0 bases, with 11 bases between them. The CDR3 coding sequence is TGTGCCAGCAGCCCGGGGAGCTTAGCCAAAAACATTCAGTACTTC. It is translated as CASSPGSLAKNIQYF.

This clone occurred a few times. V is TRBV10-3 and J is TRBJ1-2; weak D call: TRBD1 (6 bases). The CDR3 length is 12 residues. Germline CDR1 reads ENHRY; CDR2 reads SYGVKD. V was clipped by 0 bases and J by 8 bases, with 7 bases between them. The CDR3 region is CAISESQGGYTF. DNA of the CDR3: TGTGCCATCAGTGAGTCACAGGGAGGCTACACCTTC.

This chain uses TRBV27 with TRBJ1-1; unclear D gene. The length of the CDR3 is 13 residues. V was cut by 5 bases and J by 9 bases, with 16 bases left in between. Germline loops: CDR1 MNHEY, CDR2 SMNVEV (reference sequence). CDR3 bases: TGTGCCAGCAGTCCCAATTACAAGGGCAAAGCTTTCTTT. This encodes CASSPNYKGKAFF.

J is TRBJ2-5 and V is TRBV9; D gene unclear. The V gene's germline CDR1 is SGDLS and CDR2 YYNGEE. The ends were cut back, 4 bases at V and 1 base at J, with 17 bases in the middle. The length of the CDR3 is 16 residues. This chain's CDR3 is CASSPDGEDGQETQYF. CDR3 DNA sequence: TGTGCCAGCAGCCCAGATGGAGAGGATGGCCAAGAGACCCAGTACTTC. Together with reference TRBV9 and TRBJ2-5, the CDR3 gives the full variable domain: DSGVTQTPKHLITATGQRVTLRCSPRSGDLSVYWYQQSLDQGLQFLIQYYNGEERAKGNILERFSAQQFPDLHSELNLSSLELGDSALYFCASSPDGEDGQETQYFGPGTRLLVL.

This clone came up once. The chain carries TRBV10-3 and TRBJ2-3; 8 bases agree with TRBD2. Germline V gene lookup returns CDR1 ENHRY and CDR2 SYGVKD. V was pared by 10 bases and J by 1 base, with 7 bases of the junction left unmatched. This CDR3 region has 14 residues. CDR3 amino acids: CASHGGAGTDTQYF. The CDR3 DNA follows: TGTGCCAGCCACGGGGGGGCCGGCACAGATACGCAGTATTTT.

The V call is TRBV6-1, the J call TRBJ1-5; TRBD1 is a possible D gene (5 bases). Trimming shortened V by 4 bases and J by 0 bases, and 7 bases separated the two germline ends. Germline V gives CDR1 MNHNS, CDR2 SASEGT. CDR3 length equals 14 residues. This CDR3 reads CASSGGPSNQPQHF. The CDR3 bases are TGTGCCAGCAGTGGGGGCCCTAGCAATCAGCCCCAGCATTTT.

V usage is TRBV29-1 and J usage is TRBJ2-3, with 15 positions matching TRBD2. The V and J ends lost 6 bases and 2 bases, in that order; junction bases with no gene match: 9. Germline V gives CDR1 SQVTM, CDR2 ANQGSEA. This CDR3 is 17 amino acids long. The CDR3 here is CSVSPGTSGGYTDTQYF. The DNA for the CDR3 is TGCAGCGTCAGCCCCGGGACTAGCGGGGGGTACACAGATACGCAGTATTTT.

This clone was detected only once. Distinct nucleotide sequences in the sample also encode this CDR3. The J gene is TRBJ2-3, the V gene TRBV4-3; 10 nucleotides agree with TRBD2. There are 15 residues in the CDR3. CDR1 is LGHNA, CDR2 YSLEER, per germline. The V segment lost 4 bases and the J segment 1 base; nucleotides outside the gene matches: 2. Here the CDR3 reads CASSPTSGGTDTQYF. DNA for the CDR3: TGCGCCAGCAGCCCAACTAGCGGGGGCACAGATACGCAGTATTTT.

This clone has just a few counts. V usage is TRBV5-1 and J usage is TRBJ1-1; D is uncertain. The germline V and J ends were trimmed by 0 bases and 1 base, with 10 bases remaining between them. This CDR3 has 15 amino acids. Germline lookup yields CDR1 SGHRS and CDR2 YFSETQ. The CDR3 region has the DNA TGCGCCAGCAGCTTGGACGGCAGGCCGAACACTGAAGCTTTCTTT. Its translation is CASSLDGRPNTEAFF.

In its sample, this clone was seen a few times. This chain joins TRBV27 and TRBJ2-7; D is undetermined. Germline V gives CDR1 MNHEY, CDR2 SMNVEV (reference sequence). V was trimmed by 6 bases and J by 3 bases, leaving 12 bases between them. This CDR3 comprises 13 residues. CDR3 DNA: TGTGCCAGCAGAAGGGCAGGAGTCTACGAGCAGTACTTC. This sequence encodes CASRRAGVYEQYF.

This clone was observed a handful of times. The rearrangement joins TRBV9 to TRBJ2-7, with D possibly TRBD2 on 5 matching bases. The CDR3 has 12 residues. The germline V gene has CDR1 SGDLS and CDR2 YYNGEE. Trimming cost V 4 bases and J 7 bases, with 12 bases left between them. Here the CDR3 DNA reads TGTGCCAGCAGCATGGAGCCGGGGGAGCAGTACTTC. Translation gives CASSMEPGEQYF.

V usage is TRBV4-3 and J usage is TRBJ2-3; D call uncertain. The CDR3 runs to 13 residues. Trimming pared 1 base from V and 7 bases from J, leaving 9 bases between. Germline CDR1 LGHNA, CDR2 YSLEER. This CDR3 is CASSQAEYNTQYF. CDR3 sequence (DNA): TGCGCCAGCAGCCAAGCCGAATACAATACGCAGTATTTT.

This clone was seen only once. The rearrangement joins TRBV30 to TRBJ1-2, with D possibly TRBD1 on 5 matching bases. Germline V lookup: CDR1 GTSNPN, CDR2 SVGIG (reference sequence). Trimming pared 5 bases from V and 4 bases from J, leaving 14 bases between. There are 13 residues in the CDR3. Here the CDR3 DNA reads TGTGCCTGGGGTCATGGGGGAAGCTATGGCTACACCTTC. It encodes CAWGHGGSYGYTF.

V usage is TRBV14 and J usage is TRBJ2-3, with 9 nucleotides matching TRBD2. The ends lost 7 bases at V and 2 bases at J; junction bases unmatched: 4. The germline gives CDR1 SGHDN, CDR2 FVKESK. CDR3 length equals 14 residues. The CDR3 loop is CASNLAGTTDTQYF. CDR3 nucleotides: TGTGCCAGCAACCTAGCGGGGACCACAGATACGCAGTATTTT.

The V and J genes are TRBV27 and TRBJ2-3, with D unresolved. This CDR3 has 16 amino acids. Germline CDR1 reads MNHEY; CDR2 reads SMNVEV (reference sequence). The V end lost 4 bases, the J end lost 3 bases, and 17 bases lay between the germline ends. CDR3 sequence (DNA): TGTGCCAGCAGTTCTTGGGCTAGATCGCCGACAGATACGCAGTATTTT. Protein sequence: CASSSWARSPTDTQYF.